What follows is one T cell receptor (beta chain) and its context. This specimen comes from a study of CD8+ T cells in alopecia areata. Background on the study: Tofacitinib was given for 6 to 18 months, then stopped for 6 months.

Sequencing relied on a cDNA template that was reverse transcribed from extracted RNA. TCRdb keeps only in-frame clones here, not all; method: immunoSEQ multiplex PCR. The table includes 130,000 to 150,000 clones, 45% to 60% detected once. This clonotype was sampled from a human donor with alopecia areata. The sample was CD4+ T cells sorted from blood, taken at week 0.

CDR3 sequence (DNA): TGTGCCAGCAGTTTACCGGGACAGGGAAGAGAGACCCAGTACTTC. Translating gives CASSLPGQGRETQYF. The chain carries TRBV28 and TRBJ2-5; 9 bases match TRBD1. This CDR3 has 15 residues. The ends lost 2 bases at V and 4 bases at J; junction bases unmatched: 5. Germline V gene lookup returns CDR1 MDHEN and CDR2 SYDVKM.